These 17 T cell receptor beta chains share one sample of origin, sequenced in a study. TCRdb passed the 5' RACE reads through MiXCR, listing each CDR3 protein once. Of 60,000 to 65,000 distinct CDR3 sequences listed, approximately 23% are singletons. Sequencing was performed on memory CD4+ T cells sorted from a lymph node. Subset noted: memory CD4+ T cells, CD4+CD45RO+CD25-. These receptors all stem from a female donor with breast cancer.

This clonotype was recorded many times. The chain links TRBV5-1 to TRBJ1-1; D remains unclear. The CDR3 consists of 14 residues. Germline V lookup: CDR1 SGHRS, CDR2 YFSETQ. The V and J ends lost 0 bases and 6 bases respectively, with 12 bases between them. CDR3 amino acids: CASSLAPGSAEAFF. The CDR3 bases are TGCGCCAGCAGCTTGGCCCCGGGGTCAGCTGAAGCTTTCTTT.

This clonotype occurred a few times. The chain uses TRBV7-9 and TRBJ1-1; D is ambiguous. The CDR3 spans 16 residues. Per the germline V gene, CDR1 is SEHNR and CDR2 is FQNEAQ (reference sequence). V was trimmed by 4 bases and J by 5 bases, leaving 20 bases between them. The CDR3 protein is CASSSSLGFGVTEAFF. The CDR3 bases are TGTGCCAGCAGCTCCTCGTTGGGTTTTGGTGTAACTGAAGCTTTCTTT. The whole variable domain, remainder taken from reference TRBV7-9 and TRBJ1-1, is DTGVSQNPRHKITKRGQNVTFRCDPISEHNRLYWYRQTLGQGPEFLTYFQNEAQLEKSRLLSDRFSAERPKGSFSTLEIQRTEQGDSAMYLCASSSSLGFGVTEAFFGQGTRLTVV.

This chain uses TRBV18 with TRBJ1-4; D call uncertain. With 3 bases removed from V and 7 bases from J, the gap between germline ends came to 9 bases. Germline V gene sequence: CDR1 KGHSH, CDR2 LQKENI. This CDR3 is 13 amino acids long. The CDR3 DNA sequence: TGTGCCAGCTCACCCGACACGGTTGAAAAACTGTTTTTT. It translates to CASSPDTVEKLFF.

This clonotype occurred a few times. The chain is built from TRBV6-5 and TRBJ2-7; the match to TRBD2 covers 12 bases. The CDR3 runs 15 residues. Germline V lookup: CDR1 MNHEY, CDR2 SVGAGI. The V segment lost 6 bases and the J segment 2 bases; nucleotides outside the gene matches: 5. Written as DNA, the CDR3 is TGTGCCAGCAGATCCTCTAGCGGGAGGGCCTACGAGCAGTACTTC. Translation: CASRSSSGRAYEQYF.

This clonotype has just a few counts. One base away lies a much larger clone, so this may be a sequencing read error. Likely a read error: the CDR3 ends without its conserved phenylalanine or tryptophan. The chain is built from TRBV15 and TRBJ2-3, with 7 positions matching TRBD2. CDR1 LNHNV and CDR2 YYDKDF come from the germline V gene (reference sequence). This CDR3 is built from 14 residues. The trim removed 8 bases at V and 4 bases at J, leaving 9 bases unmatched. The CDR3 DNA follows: TGTGCCACCCAGAACCGCGGGGGAGCAGATACGCAGTATTTG. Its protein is CATQNRGGADTQYL.

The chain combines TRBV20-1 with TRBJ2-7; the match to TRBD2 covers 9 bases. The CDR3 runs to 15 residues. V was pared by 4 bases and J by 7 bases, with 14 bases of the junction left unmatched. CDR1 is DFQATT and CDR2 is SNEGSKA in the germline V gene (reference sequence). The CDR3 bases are TGCAGTGCTACCACTACAGCGGGAGGCTCGGGGGAGCAGTACTTC. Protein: CSATTTAGGSGEQYF.

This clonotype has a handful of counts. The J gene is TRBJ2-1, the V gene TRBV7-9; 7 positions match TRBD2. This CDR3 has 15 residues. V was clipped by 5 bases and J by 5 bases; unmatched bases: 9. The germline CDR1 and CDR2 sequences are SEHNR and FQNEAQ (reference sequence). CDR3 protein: CASSRGAGVNNEQFF. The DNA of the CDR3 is TGTGCCAGCAGCCGCGGGGCGGGAGTTAACAATGAGCAGTTCTTC.

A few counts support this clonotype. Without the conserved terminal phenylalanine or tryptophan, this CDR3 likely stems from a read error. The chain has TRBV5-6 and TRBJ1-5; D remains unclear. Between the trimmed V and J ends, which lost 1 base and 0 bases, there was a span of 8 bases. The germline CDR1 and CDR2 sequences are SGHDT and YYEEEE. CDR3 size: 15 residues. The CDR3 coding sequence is TGTGCCAGCAGCTTGTTGGGTTATAGCAATCAGCCCCAGCATTAT. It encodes CASSLLGYSNQPQHY.

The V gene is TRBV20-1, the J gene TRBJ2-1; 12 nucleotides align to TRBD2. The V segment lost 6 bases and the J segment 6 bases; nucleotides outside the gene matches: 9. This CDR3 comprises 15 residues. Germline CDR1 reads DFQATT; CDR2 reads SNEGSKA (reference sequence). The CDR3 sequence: CSATSPTSGSNEQFF. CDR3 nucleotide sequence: TGCAGTGCGACTAGTCCGACTAGCGGGAGCAATGAGCAGTTCTTC.

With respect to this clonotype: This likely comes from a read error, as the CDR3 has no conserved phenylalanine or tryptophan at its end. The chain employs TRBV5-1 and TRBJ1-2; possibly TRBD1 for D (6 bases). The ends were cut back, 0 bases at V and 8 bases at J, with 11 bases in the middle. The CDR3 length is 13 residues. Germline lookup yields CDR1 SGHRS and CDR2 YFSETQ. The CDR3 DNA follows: TGCGCCAGCAGCTTGGGAGGACAGTCCGGCTACACCTCC. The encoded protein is CASSLGGQSGYTS.

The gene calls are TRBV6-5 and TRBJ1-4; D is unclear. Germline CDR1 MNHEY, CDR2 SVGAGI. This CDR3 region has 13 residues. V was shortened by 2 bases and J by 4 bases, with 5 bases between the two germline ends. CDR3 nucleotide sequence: TGTGCCAGCAGTTACAGGCTTAATGAAAAACTGTTTTTT. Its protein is CASSYRLNEKLFF.

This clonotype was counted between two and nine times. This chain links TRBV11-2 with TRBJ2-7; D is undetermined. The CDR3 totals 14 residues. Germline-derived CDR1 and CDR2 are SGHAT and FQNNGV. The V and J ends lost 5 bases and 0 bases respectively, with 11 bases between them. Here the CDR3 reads CASSPGFSSYEQYF. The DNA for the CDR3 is TGTGCCAGCAGCCCCGGATTCAGCTCCTACGAGCAGTACTTC.

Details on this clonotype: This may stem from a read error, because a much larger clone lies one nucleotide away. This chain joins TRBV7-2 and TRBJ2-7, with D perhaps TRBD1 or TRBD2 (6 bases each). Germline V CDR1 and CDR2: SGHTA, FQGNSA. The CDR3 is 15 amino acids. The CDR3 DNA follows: TGTGCCAGCAGCTTAGGGGGGGCGGGTTCTCGCGAGCCGTACTTC. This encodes CASSLGGAGSREPYF.

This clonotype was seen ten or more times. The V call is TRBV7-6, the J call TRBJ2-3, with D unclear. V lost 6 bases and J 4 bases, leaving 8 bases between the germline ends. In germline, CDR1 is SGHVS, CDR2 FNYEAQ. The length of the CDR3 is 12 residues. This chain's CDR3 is CASSRTPDTQYF. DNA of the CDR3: TGTGCCAGCAGTCGGACCCCAGATACGCAGTATTTT.

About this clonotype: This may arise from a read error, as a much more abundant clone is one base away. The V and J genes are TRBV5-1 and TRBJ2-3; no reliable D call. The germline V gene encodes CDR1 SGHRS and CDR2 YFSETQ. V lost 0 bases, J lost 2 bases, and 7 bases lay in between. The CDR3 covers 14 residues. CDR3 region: CASSLETSTDTQYF. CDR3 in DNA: TGCGCCAGCAGCTTGGAGACCTCCACAGATACGCAGTATTTT.

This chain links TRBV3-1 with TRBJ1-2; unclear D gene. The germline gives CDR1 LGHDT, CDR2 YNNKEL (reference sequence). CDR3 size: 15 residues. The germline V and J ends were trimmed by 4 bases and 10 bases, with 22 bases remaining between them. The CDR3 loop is CASSPTKKTSQAYTF. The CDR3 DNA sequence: TGTGCCAGCAGCCCGACCAAGAAAACGTCCCAGGCCTACACCTTC.

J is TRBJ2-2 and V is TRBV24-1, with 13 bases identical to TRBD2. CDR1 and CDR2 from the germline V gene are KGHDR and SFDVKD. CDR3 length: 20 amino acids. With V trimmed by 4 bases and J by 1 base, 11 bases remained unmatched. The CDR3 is CATSDRTSGSIRVNTGELFF. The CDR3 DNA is TGTGCCACCAGTGACCGGACTAGCGGGAGTATAAGGGTGAACACCGGGGAGCTGTTTTTT.